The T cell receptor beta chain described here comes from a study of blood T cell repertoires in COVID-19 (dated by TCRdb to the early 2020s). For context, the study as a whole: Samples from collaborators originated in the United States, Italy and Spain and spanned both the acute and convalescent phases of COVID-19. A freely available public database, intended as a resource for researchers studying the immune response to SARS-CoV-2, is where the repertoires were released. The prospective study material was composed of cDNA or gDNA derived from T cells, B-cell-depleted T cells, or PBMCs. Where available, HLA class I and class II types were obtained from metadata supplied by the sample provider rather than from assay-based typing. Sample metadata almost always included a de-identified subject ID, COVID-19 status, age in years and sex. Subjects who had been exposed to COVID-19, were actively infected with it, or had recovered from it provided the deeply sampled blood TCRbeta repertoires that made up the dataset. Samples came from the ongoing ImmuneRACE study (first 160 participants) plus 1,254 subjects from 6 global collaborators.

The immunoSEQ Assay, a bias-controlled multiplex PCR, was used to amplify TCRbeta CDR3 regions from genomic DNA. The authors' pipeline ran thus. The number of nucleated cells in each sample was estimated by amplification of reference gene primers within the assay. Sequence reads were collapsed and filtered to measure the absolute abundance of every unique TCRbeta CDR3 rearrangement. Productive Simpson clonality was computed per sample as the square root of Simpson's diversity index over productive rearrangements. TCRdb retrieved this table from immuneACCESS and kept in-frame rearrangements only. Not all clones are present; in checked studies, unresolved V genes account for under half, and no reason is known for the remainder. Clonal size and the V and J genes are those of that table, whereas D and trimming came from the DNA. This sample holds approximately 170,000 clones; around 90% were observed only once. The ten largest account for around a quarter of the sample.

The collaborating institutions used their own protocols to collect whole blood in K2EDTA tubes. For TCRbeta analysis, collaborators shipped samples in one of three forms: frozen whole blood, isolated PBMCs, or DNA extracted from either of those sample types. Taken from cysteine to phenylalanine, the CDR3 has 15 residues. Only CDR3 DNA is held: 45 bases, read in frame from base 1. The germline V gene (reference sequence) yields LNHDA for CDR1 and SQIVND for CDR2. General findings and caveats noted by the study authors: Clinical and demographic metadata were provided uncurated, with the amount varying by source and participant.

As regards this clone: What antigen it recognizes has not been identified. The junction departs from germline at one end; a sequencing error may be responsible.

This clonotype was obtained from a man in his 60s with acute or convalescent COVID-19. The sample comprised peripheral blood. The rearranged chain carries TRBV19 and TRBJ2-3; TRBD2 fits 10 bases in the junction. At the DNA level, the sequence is TGCCCTCTAACTAGCGGGAACCCGAGCACAGATACGCAGTATTTT. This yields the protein CPLTSGNPSTDTQYF.